The rows below give T cell receptor beta chains drawn from one sample of a study of T cells after yellow fever vaccination. Via MiXCR, TCRdb re-called the 5' RACE reads, giving one row per CDR3 protein. The profile shows hundreds of thousands of distinct CDR3 sequences, 15% to 20% of them singletons. The sample consisted of PBMCs, taken before the yellow fever booster vaccination. The receptors were sampled from a man aged 18 to 35 who received the YFV17D yellow fever vaccine. The CDR3 runs from the conserved cysteine through the conserved F or W. A D gene is named only where the DNA matches it firmly. Clone size is given for some rows only: seen once, a few or many times, or a class if the clone is expanded.

v_call	j_call	d_call	clone_size	cdr3_aa	cdr3_nt
TRBV27	TRBJ1-5	-	-	CASSSRWDQPQHF	TGTGCCAGCAGTTCCCGGTGGGACCAGCCCCAGCATTTT
TRBV11-2	TRBJ2-1	TRBD1	-	CASSFIGGSGNEQFF	TGTGCCAGCAGCTTCATAGGGGGCAGCGGAAATGAGCAGTTCTTC
TRBV12-3/TRBV12-4	TRBJ2-7	TRBD2	few	CASSLDSGGREQYF	TGTGCCAGCAGTTTAGATAGCGGGGGAAGGGAGCAGTACTTC
TRBV4-3	TRBJ1-1	-	-	CASSQDYSGVVNTEAFF	TGCGCCAGCAGCCAAGATTACTCTGGGGTCGTGAACACTGAAGCTTTCTTT
TRBV5-1	TRBJ2-3	-	-	CASSSNLESTDTQYF	TGCGCCAGCAGCTCCAACCTAGAGAGCACAGATACGCAGTATTTT
TRBV7-9	TRBJ1-1	-	-	CASGLLLGMGHTEAFF	TGTGCCAGCGGCCTCTTACTAGGGATGGGGCACACTGAAGCTTTCTTT
TRBV12-3/TRBV12-4	TRBJ1-1	-	few	CASILWGATEAFF	TGTGCCAGCATCCTGTGGGGGGCGACTGAAGCTTTCTTT
TRBV7-9	TRBJ2-1	-	-	CATQGRYNEQFF	TGTGCCACTCAGGGACGGTACAATGAGCAGTTCTTC
TRBV5-5	TRBJ2-5	-	few	CASSSRVWGETQYF	TGTGCCAGCAGCTCCCGGGTGTGGGGTGAGACCCAGTACTTC
TRBV2	TRBJ2-7	-	few	CASSEDQQQYF	TGTGCCAGCAGTGAAGACCAACAGCAGTACTTC
TRBV28	TRBJ1-2	-	few	CASNPGPSNDYTF	TGTGCCAGCAATCCGGGGCCTTCGAATGACTACACCTTC
TRBV24-1	TRBJ2-2	TRBD1	many	CATSDPGTGFTGELFF	TGTGCCACCAGTGATCCCGGGACAGGATTCACCGGGGAGCTGTTTTTT
TRBV5-1	TRBJ2-1	-	-	CASSLVVGSLEQFF	TGCGCCAGCAGCTTGGTAGTGGGTAGTCTTGAGCAGTTCTTC
TRBV5-1	TRBJ1-6	TRBD1	-	CASRPHRGKDSPLHF	TGCGCCAGCAGACCTCACAGGGGAAAGGATTCACCCCTCCACTTT
TRBV9	TRBJ2-1	-	-	CASSVHRGGTYNEQFF	TGTGCCAGCAGCGTACATCGGGGTGGTACCTACAATGAGCAGTTCTTC
TRBV5-1	TRBJ1-5	-	few	CASSLAPGQIDQPQHF	TGCGCCAGCAGCTTGGCGCCCGGGCAAATCGATCAGCCCCAGCATTTT
TRBV5-1	TRBJ1-2	TRBD1	few	CASSLAPGGSGYTF	TGCGCCAGCAGCTTGGCCCCAGGGGGCAGTGGCTACACCTTC